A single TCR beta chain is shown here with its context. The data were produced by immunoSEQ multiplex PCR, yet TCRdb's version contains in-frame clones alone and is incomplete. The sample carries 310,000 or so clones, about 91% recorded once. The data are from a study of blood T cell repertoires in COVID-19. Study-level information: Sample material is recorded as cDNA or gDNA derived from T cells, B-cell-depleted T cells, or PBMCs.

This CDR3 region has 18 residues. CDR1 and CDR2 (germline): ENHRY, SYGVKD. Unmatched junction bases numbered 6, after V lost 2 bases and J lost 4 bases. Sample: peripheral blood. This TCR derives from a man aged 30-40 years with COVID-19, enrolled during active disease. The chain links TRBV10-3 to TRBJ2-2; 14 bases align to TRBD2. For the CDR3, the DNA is TGTGCCATCAGTGAGCTGGGACTAGCGGGAGCCCTCACCGGGGAGCTGTTTTTT. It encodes CAISELGLAGALTGELFF.